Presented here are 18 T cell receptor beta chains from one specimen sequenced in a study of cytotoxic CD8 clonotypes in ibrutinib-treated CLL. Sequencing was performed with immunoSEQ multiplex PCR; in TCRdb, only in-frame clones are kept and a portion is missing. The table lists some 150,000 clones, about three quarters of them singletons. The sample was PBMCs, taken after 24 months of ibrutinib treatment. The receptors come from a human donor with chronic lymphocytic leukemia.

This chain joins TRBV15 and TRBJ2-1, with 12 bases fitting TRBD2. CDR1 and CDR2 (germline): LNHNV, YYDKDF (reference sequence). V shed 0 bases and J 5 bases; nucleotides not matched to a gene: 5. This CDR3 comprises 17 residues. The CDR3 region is CATSRDPLAGGNNEQFF. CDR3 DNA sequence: TGTGCCACCAGCAGAGACCCCCTAGCGGGAGGGAACAATGAGCAGTTCTTC.

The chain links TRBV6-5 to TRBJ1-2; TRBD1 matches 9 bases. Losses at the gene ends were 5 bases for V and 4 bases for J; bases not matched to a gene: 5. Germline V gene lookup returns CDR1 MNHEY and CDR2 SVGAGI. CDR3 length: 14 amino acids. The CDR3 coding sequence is TGTGCCAGCAGTCCAACGACAGGGGGCTATGGCTACACCTTC. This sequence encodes CASSPTTGGYGYTF.

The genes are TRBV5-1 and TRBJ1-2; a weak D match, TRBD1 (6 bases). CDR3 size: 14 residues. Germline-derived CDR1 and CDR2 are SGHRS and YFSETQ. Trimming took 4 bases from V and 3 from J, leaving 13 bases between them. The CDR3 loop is CASSVEQGYYGYTF. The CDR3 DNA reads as TGCGCCAGCAGCGTAGAACAGGGTTACTATGGCTACACCTTC.

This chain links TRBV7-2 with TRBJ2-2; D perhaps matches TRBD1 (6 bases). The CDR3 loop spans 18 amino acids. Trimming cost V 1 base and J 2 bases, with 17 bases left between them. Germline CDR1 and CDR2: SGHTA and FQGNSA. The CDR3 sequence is CASSLGWWDNRNTGELFF. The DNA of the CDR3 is TGTGCCAGCAGCTTAGGGTGGTGGGACAACCGTAACACCGGGGAGCTGTTTTTT.

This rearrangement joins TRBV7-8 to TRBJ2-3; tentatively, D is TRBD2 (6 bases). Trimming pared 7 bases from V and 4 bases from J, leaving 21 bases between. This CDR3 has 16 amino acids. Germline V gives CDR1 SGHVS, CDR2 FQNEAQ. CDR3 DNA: TGTGCCAGCACCCGTTGGGGGGACCGGGGCCCAGATACGCAGTATTTT. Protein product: CASTRWGDRGPDTQYF. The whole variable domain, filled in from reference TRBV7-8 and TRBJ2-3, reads GAGVSQSPRYKVAKRGQDVALRCDPISGHVSLFWYQQALGQGPEFLTYFQNEAQLDKSGLPSDRFFAERPEGSVSTLKIQRTQQEDSAVYLCASTRWGDRGPDTQYFGPGTRLTVL.

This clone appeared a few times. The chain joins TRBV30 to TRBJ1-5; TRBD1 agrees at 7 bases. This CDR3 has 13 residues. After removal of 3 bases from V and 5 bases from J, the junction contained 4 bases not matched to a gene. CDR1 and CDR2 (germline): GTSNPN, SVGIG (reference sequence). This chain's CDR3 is CAWSDRVDQPQHF. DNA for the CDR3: TGTGCCTGGAGCGACAGGGTTGATCAGCCCCAGCATTTT.

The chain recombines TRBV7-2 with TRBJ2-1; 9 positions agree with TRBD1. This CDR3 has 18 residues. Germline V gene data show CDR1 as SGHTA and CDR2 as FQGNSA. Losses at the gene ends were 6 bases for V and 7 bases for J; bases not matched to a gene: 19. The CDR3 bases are TGTGCCAGCAGACCCCCGGGACAGGGAATCCGCCGGGGGAATGAGCAGTTCTTC. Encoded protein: CASRPPGQGIRRGNEQFF.

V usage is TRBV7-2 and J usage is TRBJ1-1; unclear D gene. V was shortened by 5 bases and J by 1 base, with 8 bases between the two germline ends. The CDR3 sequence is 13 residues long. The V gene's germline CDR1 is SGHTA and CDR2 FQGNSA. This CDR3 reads CASSTAWNTEAFF. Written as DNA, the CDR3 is TGTGCCAGCAGCACGGCTTGGAACACTGAAGCTTTCTTT.

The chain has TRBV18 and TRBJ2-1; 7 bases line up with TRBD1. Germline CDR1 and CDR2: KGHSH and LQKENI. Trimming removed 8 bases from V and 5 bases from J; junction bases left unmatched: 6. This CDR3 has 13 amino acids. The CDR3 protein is CASTPGQHNEQFF. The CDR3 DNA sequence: TGTGCCAGCACCCCGGGACAGCACAATGAGCAGTTCTTC.

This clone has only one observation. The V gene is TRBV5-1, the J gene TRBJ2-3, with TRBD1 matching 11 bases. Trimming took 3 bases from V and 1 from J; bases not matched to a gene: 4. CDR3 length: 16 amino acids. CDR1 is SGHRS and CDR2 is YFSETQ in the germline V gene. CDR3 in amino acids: CASSWDRGAGTDTQYF. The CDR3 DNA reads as TGCGCCAGCAGCTGGGACAGGGGGGCGGGCACAGATACGCAGTATTTT.

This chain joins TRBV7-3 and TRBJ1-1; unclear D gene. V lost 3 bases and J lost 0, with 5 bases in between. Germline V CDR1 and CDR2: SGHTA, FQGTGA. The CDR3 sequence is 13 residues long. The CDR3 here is CASSFALNTEAFF. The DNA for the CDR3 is TGTGCCAGCAGCTTCGCCCTGAACACTGAAGCTTTCTTT.

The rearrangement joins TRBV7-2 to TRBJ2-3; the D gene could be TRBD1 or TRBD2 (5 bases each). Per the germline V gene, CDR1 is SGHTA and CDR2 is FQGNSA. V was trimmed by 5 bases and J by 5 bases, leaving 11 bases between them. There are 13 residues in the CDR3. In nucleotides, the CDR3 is TGTGCCAGCAGCCCCGGGGCCGGAGATACGCAGTATTTT. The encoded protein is CASSPGAGDTQYF.

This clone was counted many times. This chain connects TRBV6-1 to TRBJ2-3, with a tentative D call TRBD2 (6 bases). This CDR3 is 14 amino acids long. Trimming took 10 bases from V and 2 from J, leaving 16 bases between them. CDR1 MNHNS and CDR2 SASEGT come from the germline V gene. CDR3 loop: CATHGWGDTDTQYF. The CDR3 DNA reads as TGTGCCACCCATGGGTGGGGGGACACAGATACGCAGTATTTT.

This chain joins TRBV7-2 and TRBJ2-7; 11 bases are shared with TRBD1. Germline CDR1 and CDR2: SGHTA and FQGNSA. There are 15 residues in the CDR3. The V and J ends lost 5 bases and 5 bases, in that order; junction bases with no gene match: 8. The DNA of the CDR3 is TGTGCCAGCAGCACCATCCGGGACAGGGGGAACGAGCAGTACTTC. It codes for CASSTIRDRGNEQYF. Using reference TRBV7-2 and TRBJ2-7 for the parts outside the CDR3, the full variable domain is GAGVSQSPSNKVTEKGKDVELRCDPISGHTALYWYRQSLGQGLEFLIYFQGNSAPDKSGLPSDRFSAERTGGSVSTLTIQRTQQEDSAVYLCASSTIRDRGNEQYFGPGTRLTVT.

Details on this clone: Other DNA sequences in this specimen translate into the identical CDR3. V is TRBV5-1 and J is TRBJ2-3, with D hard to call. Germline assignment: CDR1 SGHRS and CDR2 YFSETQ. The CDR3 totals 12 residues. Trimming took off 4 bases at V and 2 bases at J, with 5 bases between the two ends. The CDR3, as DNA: TGCGCCAGCAGCCCCGCCACAGATACGCAGTATTTT. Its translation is CASSPATDTQYF.

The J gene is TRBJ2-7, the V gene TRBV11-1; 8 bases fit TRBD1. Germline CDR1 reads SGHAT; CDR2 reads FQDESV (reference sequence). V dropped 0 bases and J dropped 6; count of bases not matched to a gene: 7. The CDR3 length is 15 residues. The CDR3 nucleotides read TGTGCCAGCAGCTTAGCGCTGCCTGGACAGGGCGAGCAGTACTTC. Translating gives CASSLALPGQGEQYF.

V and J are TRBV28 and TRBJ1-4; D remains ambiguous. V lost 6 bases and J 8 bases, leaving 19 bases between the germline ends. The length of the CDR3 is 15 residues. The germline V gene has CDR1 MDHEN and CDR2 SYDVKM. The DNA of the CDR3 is TGTGCCAGCAGCCGCGACTCCACACCGGCGGAAAAACTGTTTTTT. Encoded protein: CASSRDSTPAEKLFF.

The CDR3 nucleotides are TGTGCCAGCAGTTACTCGTTTAGTCTGCAAGAGACCCAGTACTTC. This sequence encodes CASSYSFSLQETQYF. V is TRBV6-5 and J is TRBJ2-5; D not certain. This CDR3 spans 15 amino acids. Germline loops: CDR1 MNHEY, CDR2 SVGAGI. Trimming stripped 0 bases from V and 2 bases from J, with 10 bases between.